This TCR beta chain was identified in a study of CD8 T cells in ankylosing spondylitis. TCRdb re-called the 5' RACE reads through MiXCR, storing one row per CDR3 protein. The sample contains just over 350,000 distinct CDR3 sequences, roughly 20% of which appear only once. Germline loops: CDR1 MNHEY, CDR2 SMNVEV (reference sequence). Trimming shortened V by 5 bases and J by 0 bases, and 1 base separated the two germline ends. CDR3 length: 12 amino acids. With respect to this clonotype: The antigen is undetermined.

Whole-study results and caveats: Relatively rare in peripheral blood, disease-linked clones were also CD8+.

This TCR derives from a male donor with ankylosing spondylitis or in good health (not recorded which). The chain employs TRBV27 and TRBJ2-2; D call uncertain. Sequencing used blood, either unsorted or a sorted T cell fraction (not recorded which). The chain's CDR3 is CASSTNTGELFF. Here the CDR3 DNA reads TGTGCCAGCAGTACGAACACCGGGGAGCTGTTTTTT.